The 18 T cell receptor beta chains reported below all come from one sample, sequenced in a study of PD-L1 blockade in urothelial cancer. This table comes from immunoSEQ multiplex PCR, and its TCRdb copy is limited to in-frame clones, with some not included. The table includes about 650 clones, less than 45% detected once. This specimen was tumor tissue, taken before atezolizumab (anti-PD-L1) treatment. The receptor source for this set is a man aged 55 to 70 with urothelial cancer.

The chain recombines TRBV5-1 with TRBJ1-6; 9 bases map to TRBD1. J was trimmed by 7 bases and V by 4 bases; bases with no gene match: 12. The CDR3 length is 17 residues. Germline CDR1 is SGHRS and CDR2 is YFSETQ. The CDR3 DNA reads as TGCGCCAGCAGCCAGGAGACTACCGACAGGGGGAATTCACCCCTCCACTTT. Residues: CASSQETTDRGNSPLHF.

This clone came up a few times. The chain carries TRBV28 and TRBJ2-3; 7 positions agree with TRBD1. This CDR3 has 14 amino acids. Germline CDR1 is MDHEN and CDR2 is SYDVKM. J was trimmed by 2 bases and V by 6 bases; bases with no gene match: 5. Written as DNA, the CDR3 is TGTGCCAGCAGGGACAGGCTGTTCACAGATACGCAGTATTTT. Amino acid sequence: CASRDRLFTDTQYF.

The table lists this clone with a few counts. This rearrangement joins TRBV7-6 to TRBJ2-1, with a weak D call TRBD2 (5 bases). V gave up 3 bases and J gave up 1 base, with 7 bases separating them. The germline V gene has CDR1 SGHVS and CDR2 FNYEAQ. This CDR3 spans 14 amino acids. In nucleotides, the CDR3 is TGTGCCAGCAGCTTGGCGGGTTCCTACAATGAGCAGTTCTTC. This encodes CASSLAGSYNEQFF.

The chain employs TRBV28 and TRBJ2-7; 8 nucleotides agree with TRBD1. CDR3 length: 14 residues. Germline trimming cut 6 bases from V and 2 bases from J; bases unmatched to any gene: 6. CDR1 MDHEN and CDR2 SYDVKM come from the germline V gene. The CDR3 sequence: CASSRHRGAYEQYF. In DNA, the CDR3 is TGTGCCAGCAGCAGACACAGGGGGGCCTACGAGCAGTACTTC.

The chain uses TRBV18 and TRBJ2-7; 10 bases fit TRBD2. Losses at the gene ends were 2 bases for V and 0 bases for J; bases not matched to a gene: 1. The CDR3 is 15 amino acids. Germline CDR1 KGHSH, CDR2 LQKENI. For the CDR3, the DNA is TGTGCCAGCTCACCAAGCGGGAGGGGCTCCTACGAGCAGTACTTC. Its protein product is CASSPSGRGSYEQYF.

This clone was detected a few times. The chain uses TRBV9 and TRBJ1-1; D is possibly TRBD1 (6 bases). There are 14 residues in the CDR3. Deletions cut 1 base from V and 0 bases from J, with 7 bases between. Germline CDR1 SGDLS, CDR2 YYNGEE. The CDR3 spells CASSVTGMNTEAFF. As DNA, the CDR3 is TGTGCCAGCAGCGTAACAGGGATGAACACTGAAGCTTTCTTT.

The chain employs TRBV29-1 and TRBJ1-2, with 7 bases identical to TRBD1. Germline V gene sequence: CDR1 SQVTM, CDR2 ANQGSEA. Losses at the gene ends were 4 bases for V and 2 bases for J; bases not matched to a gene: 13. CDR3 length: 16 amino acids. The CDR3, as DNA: TGCAGCGTTGTGGTTGGAAACAGGGGATTGAACTATGGCTACACCTTC. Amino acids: CSVVVGNRGLNYGYTF.

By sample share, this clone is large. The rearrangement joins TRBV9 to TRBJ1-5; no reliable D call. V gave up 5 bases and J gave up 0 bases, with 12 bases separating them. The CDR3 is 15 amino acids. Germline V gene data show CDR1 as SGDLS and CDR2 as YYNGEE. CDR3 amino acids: CASSGVGNSNQPQHF. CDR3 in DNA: TGTGCCAGCAGTGGGGTAGGGAATAGCAATCAGCCCCAGCATTTT. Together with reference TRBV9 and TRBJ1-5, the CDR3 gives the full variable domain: DSGVTQTPKHLITATGQRVTLRCSPRSGDLSVYWYQQSLDQGLQFLIQYYNGEERAKGNILERFSAQQFPDLHSELNLSSLELGDSALYFCASSGVGNSNQPQHFGDGTRLSIL.

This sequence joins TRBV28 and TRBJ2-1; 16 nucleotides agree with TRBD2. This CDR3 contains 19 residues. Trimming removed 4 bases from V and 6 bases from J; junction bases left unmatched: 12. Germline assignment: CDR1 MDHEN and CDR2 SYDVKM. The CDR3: CASSSYLGLAGGPINEQFF. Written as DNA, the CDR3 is TGTGCCAGCAGTTCCTACCTGGGACTAGCGGGAGGGCCTATCAATGAGCAGTTCTTC.

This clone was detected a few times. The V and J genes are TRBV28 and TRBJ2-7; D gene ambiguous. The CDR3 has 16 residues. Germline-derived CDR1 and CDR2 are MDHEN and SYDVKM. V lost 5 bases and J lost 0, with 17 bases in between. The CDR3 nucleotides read TGTGCCAGCAGTAGCTTTGGTAGGGCAAACTCCTACGAGCAGTACTTC. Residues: CASSSFGRANSYEQYF.

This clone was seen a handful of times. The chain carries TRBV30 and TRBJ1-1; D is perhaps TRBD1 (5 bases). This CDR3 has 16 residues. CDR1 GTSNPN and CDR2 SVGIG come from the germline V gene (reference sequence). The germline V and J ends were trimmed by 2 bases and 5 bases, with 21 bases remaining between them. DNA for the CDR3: TGTGCCTGGAGTCGCCACCCGGGGCCCCGAAGGACTGAAGCTTTCTTT. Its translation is CAWSRHPGPRRTEAFF.

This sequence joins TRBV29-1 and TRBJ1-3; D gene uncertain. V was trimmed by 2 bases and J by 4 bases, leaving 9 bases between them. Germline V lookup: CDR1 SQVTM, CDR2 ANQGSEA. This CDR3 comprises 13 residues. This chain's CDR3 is CSVELDKGNTIYF. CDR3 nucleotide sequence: TGCAGCGTTGAACTGGATAAGGGAAACACCATATATTTT.

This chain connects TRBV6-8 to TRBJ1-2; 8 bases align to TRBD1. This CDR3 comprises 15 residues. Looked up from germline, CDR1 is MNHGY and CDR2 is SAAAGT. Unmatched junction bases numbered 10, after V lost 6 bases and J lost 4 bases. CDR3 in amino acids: CASRADSDRAYGYTF. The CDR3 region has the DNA TGTGCCAGCAGAGCTGACTCGGACAGGGCCTATGGCTACACCTTC.

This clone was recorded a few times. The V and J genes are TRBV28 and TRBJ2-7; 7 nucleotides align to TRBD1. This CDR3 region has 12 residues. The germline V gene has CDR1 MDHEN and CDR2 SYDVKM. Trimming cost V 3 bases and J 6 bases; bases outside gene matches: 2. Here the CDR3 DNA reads TGTGCCAGCAGTTTGGGACAGTTCGAGCAGTACTTC. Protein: CASSLGQFEQYF.

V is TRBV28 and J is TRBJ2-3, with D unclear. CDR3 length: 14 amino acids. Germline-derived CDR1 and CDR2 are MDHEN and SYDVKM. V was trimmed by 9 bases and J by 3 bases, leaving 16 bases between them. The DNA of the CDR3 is TGTGCCAGTAGCATGGTGGATCAAACAGATACGCAGTATTTT. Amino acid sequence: CASSMVDQTDTQYF.

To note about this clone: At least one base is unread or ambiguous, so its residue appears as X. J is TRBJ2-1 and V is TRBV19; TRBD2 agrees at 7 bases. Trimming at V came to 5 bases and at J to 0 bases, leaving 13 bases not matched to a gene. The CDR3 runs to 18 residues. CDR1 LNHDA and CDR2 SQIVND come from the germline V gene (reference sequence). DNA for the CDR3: TGTGCCAGTAGTCTTGGGACTARCGGGATAAGCTCCTACAATGAGCAGTTCTTC. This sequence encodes CASSLGTXGISSYNEQFF.

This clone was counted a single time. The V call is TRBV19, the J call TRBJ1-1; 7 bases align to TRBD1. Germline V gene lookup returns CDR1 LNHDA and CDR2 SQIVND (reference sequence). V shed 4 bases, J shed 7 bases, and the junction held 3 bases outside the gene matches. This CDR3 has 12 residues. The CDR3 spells CASSTRTGEAFF. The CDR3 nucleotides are TGTGCCAGTAGTACCAGGACAGGTGAAGCTTTCTTT. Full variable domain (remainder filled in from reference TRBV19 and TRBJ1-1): DGGITQSPKYLFRKEGQNVTLSCEQNLNHDAMYWYRQDPGQGLRLIYYSQIVNDFQKGDIAEGYSVSREKKESFPLTVTSAQKNPTAFYLCASSTRTGEAFFGQGTRLTVV.

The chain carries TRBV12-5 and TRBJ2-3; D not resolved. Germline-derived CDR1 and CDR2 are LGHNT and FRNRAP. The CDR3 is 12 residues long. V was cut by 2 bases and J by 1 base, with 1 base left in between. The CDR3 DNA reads TGTGCTAGTGGTTTGCGCACAGATACGCAGTATTTT. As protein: CASGLRTDTQYF.